The T cell receptor (beta chain) under discussion was sequenced for a study of beta chain features in type 1 diabetes. The study reverse transcribed the entire isolated RNA, so it sequenced expressed TCRB transcripts. Data came from immunoSEQ multiplex PCR; TCRdb stores just in-frame clones and leaves some out. This sample has hundreds of thousands of clones, with roughly 13% found just once. The CDR3 consists of 14 residues. V shed 4 bases, J shed 4 bases, and the junction held 4 bases outside the gene matches. CDR1 SEHNR and CDR2 FQNEAQ come from the germline V gene (reference sequence). This clone was observed a handful of times. Its specificity is unknown. Additional DNA sequences in this sample encode the identical CDR3. General study points: Across all four CD4+ subsets, people with type 1 diabetes showed modestly shorter TCRB CDR3s. In comparison with healthy donors, patients had naive, central memory and Treg TCRB repertoires that appeared more similar.

V is TRBV7-9 and J is TRBJ2-7, with 10 bases aligning to TRBD1. The sequenced sample consisted of naive CD4+ T cells from blood. The clonotype was recovered from a man younger than 30 with type 1 diabetes. CDR3 region: CASSSGQGSYEQYF. DNA for the CDR3: TGTGCCAGCAGCTCGGGACAGGGGTCGTACGAGCAGTACTTC. Based on the CDR3 plus reference TRBV7-9 and TRBJ2-7, the full variable domain is DTGVSQNPRHKITKRGQNVTFRCDPISEHNRLYWYRQTLGQGPEFLTYFQNEAQLEKSRLLSDRFSAERPKGSFSTLEIQRTEQGDSAMYLCASSSGQGSYEQYFGPGTRLTVT.